One sample yielded the 27 T cell receptor beta chains listed below, sequenced in a study of cytomegalovirus exposure and HLA in healthy donors. Sequencing was performed with immunoSEQ multiplex PCR; in TCRdb, only in-frame clones are kept and a portion is missing. Of 150,000 to 200,000 clones listed, approximately 81% are singletons. Sequencing used PBMCs. The receptor source for this set is a man between 18 and 35 years old in good health and CMV-seropositive.

This chain uses TRBV6-1 with TRBJ1-2; the match to TRBD1 covers 7 bases. The CDR3 contains 13 residues. CDR1 is MNHNS and CDR2 is SASEGT in the germline V gene. With V trimmed by 10 bases and J by 2 bases, 7 bases remained unmatched. For the CDR3, the DNA is TGTGCCACTGGGGACAGTGCAAACTATGGCTACACCTTC. The encoded protein is CATGDSANYGYTF.

This clone was counted only a few times. V is TRBV9 and J is TRBJ2-3; TRBD2 is a possible D gene (7 bases). CDR3 length: 15 residues. The V end was cut by 0 bases, the J end by 4 bases, with 12 bases between. Per the germline V gene, CDR1 is SGDLS and CDR2 is YYNGEE. The chain's CDR3 is CASSVVGGHADTQYF. CDR3 DNA: TGTGCCAGCAGCGTAGTCGGGGGGCACGCAGATACGCAGTATTTT. Full variable domain (rest looked up from reference TRBV9 and TRBJ2-3): DSGVTQTPKHLITATGQRVTLRCSPRSGDLSVYWYQQSLDQGLQFLIQYYNGEERAKGNILERFSAQQFPDLHSELNLSSLELGDSALYFCASSVVGGHADTQYFGPGTRLTVL.

Only one count was recorded for this clone. The chain employs TRBV7-9 and TRBJ2-1; 12 bases line up with TRBD2. In germline, CDR1 is SEHNR, CDR2 FQNEAQ (reference sequence). The V and J ends lost 4 bases and 3 bases, in that order; junction bases with no gene match: 7. The CDR3 length is 17 residues. CDR3 region: CASSSQLAGGLYNEQFF. The CDR3 DNA sequence: TGTGCCAGCAGCTCGCAACTAGCGGGGGGCCTCTACAATGAGCAGTTCTTC.

V gene TRBV27 combines with J gene TRBJ2-3; 10 bases map to TRBD2. With 6 bases clipped from V and 0 bases from J, the junction kept 9 bases outside the gene matches. Germline V lookup: CDR1 MNHEY, CDR2 SMNVEV (reference sequence). The CDR3 runs 17 residues. The CDR3 sequence: CASSLIGTSASTDTQYF. As DNA, the CDR3 is TGTGCCAGCAGCCTTATCGGGACTAGCGCCAGCACAGATACGCAGTATTTT.

J is TRBJ2-2 and V is TRBV7-3, with a tentative D call TRBD2 (5 bases). The CDR3 totals 17 residues. Trimming took off 5 bases at V and 0 bases at J, with 16 bases between the two ends. CDR1 is SGHTA and CDR2 is FQGTGA in the germline V gene. In nucleotides, the CDR3 is TGTGCCAGCAGCCGCGACTATTTTAGCCCGAACACCGGGGAGCTGTTTTTT. Amino acid sequence: CASSRDYFSPNTGELFF.

The CDR3 region is CAWSLGGLEAFF. For the CDR3, the DNA is TGTGCCTGGAGTTTGGGGGGTCTTGAAGCTTTCTTT. The chain joins TRBV30 to TRBJ1-1, with a weak D call TRBD1 (5 bases). Germline CDR1 is GTSNPN and CDR2 is SVGIG (reference sequence). This CDR3 region has 12 residues. Trimming shortened V by 2 bases and J by 7 bases, and 11 bases separated the two germline ends.

The rearrangement joins TRBV10-2 to TRBJ1-2; TRBD1 might be the D (6 bases). Germline CDR1 is WSHSY and CDR2 is SAAADI. This CDR3 spans 13 amino acids. V gave up 6 bases and J gave up 6 bases, with 14 bases separating them. DNA for the CDR3: TGCGCCAGCAGCTCCCTAGGGGGTGATGGCTACACCTTC. Translating gives CASSSLGGDGYTF.

In DNA, the CDR3 is TGTGCCAGCCATCAGGGGCTATTCTACGAGCAGTACTTC. Translation: CASHQGLFYEQYF. The chain couples TRBV6-1 to TRBJ2-7; D is possibly TRBD1 (6 bases). The ends were cut back, 8 bases at V and 3 bases at J, with 14 bases in the middle. CDR3 length equals 13 residues. CDR1 is MNHNS and CDR2 is SASEGT in the germline V gene.

The chain carries TRBV7-8 and TRBJ2-1; tentatively, D is TRBD1 (6 bases). The germline CDR1 and CDR2 sequences are SGHVS and FQNEAQ. The length of the CDR3 is 13 residues. The CDR3 nucleotides are TGTGCTACTCAGGGGCAGGGTGGTACTGAGCAGTTCTTC. This translates into CATQGQGGTEQFF.

Notes on this clone: At the DNA level, this CDR3 is encoded by other sequences in the same sample as well. V is TRBV11-2 and J is TRBJ1-5, with 8 bases matching TRBD1. With V trimmed by 4 bases and J by 2 bases, 1 base remained unmatched. The length of the CDR3 is 14 residues. Looked up from germline, CDR1 is SGHAT and CDR2 is FQNNGV. CDR3 coding DNA: TGTGCCAGCAGCTCGGGACAGGGCAATCAGCCCCAGCATTTT. Translation gives CASSSGQGNQPQHF.

This clone appeared a single time. This chain connects TRBV5-1 to TRBJ2-2, with unresolved D. The CDR3 sequence is 15 residues long. The V end was cut by 3 bases, the J end by 1 base, with 10 bases between. Germline loops: CDR1 SGHRS, CDR2 YFSETQ. In nucleotides, the CDR3 is TGCGCCAGCAGCTCGGAGAATCAGAACACCGGGGAGCTGTTTTTT. It is translated as CASSSENQNTGELFF. Full variable domain (rest looked up from reference TRBV5-1 and TRBJ2-2): KAGVTQTPRYLIKTRGQQVTLSCSPISGHRSVSWYQQTPGQGLQFLFEYFSETQRNKGNFPGRFSGRQFSNSRSEMNVSTLELGDSALYLCASSSENQNTGELFFGEGSRLTVL.

The gene calls are TRBV11-2 and TRBJ2-3, with D possibly TRBD1 on 5 matching bases. This CDR3 has 15 amino acids. V was clipped by 5 bases and J by 6 bases, with 18 bases between them. Germline CDR1 is SGHAT and CDR2 is FQNNGV. CDR3: CASSPSRAGKDTQYF. CDR3 bases: TGTGCCAGCAGCCCATCCCGGGCAGGGAAGGATACGCAGTATTTT. Supplemented by reference TRBV11-2 and TRBJ2-3, the full variable domain reads EAGVAQSPRYKIIEKRQSVAFWCNPISGHATLYWYQQILGQGPKLLIQFQNNGVVDDSQLPKDRFSAERLKGVDSTLKIQPAKLEDSAVYLCASSPSRAGKDTQYFGPGTRLTVL.

The V gene is TRBV9, the J gene TRBJ2-7, with TRBD1 matching over 8 bases. CDR3 length: 15 residues. Germline CDR1 and CDR2: SGDLS and YYNGEE. V lost 4 bases and J lost 2; bases outside the gene matches: 8. The CDR3 sequence: CASSPRTGTTYEQYF. CDR3 bases: TGTGCCAGCAGCCCGCGGACAGGGACCACCTACGAGCAGTACTTC.

This sequence joins TRBV15 and TRBJ1-5; D is unresolved. Germline loops: CDR1 LNHNV, CDR2 YYDKDF (reference sequence). The CDR3 length is 15 residues. Between the trimmed V and J ends, which lost 5 bases and 2 bases, there was a span of 13 bases. The CDR3 sequence is CATSEVRGGNQPQHF. The CDR3 nucleotides are TGTGCCACCAGCGAGGTGCGGGGAGGCAATCAGCCCCAGCATTTT. Full variable domain (missing parts from reference TRBV15 and TRBJ1-5): DAMVIQNPRYQVTQFGKPVTLSCSQTLNHNVMYWYQQKSSQAPKLLFHYYDKDFNNEADTPDNFQSRRPNTSFCFLDIRSPGLGDTAMYLCATSEVRGGNQPQHFGDGTRLSIL.

The chain links TRBV5-6 to TRBJ2-7, with a weak D call TRBD1 (6 bases). Germline V gives CDR1 SGHDT, CDR2 YYEEEE. This CDR3 contains 14 residues. The V gene lost 4 bases and the J gene lost 2 bases, with 13 bases spanning the gap. The CDR3: CASSLGHSPYEQYF. CDR3 nucleotide sequence: TGTGCCAGCAGCCTGGGACATTCCCCCTACGAGCAGTACTTC. Looking up the rest from reference TRBV5-6 and TRBJ2-7 gives the full variable domain: DAGVTQSPTHLIKTRGQQVTLRCSPKSGHDTVSWYQQALGQGPQFIFQYYEEEERQRGNFPDRFSGHQFPNYSSELNVNALLLGDSALYLCASSLGHSPYEQYFGPGTRLTVT.

This sequence joins TRBV14 and TRBJ2-3; 8 bases map to TRBD1. V was pared by 3 bases and J by 5 bases, with 7 bases of the junction left unmatched. The CDR3 contains 15 residues. Germline V gene sequence: CDR1 SGHDN, CDR2 FVKESK. This chain's CDR3 is CASSQNQGARDTQYF. The CDR3 DNA is TGTGCCAGCAGCCAGAATCAGGGGGCTAGAGATACGCAGTATTTT.

This sequence joins TRBV2 and TRBJ1-4; 7 nucleotides line up with TRBD1. V lost 8 bases and J lost 1; bases outside the gene matches: 7. CDR3 length equals 15 residues. Looked up from germline, CDR1 is SNHLY and CDR2 is FYNNEI. This chain's CDR3 is CASGGYRGTNEKLFF. The CDR3 coding sequence is TGTGCCAGCGGAGGCTACAGGGGAACTAATGAAAAACTGTTTTTT.

This clone occurred once. This chain links TRBV5-4 with TRBJ2-5, with TRBD2 matching over 10 bases. Looked up from germline, CDR1 is SGHNT and CDR2 is YYREEE (reference sequence). The CDR3 is 16 amino acids. V lost 0 bases to trimming and J lost 2 bases; unmatched junction nucleotides: 4. Here the CDR3 reads CASSLGVAGGQETQYF. The CDR3 bases are TGTGCCAGCAGCTTGGGGGTAGCGGGGGGACAAGAGACCCAGTACTTC.

The CDR3 coding sequence is TGCGCCAGCAGCTTGGCACTAGTCACAGATACGCAGTATTTT. Translating gives CASSLALVTDTQYF. This chain uses TRBV5-1 with TRBJ2-3, with a weak D call TRBD2 (5 bases). The CDR3 runs to 14 residues. CDR1 and CDR2 (germline): SGHRS, YFSETQ. Trimming took off 0 bases at V and 2 bases at J, with 7 bases between the two ends.

The V gene is TRBV11-2, the J gene TRBJ2-5, with D uncertain. The CDR3 extends over 16 amino acids. The V and J ends lost 0 bases and 0 bases respectively, with 11 bases between them. Germline lookup yields CDR1 SGHAT and CDR2 FQNNGV. CDR3 sequence (DNA): TGTGCCAGCAGCTTAGATCTCGCGATTAACCAAGAGACCCAGTACTTC. It specifies CASSLDLAINQETQYF.

The chain carries TRBV4-1 and TRBJ2-2, with 7 bases aligning to TRBD2. The V gene end was trimmed by 4 bases and the J gene end by 11 bases; junction bases not matched to a gene: 7. The length of the CDR3 is 13 residues. From germline, CDR1 is MGHRA and CDR2 YSYEKL. CDR3 sequence reads: CASSPRTRDELFF. CDR3 coding DNA: TGCGCCAGCAGCCCCAGGACTAGGGACGAGCTGTTTTTT.

In this sample, this clone turned up a few times. Here the CDR3 reads CASSPQGSGYTF. The DNA for the CDR3 is TGTGCCAGCAGCCCACAGGGAAGCGGCTACACCTTC. The chain carries TRBV5-6 and TRBJ1-2; D perhaps matches TRBD1 (6 bases). The CDR3 runs to 12 residues. Deletions cut 4 bases from V and 8 bases from J, with 12 bases between. Germline lookup yields CDR1 SGHDT and CDR2 YYEEEE. The whole variable domain, filled in from reference TRBV5-6 and TRBJ1-2, reads DAGVTQSPTHLIKTRGQQVTLRCSPKSGHDTVSWYQQALGQGPQFIFQYYEEEERQRGNFPDRFSGHQFPNYSSELNVNALLLGDSALYLCASSPQGSGYTFGSGTRLTVV.

The chain combines TRBV6-4 with TRBJ2-3; TRBD1 is a possible D gene (5 bases). Germline assignment: CDR1 MRHNA and CDR2 SNTAGT. There are 14 residues in the CDR3. V gave up 2 bases and J gave up 8 bases, with 14 bases separating them. The CDR3 coding sequence is TGTGCCAGCAGTGACATCGTTGGGGCCAGTACGCAGTATTTT. Translation: CASSDIVGASTQYF.

The J gene is TRBJ2-3, the V gene TRBV11-2; 8 bases fit TRBD1. Trimming cost V 1 base and J 4 bases; bases outside gene matches: 10. The length of the CDR3 is 17 residues. Germline loops: CDR1 SGHAT, CDR2 FQNNGV. CDR3 coding DNA: TGTGCCAGCAGCTTAGGAGTCAGCAGGGGGCCCGCAGATACGCAGTATTTT. The encoded protein is CASSLGVSRGPADTQYF.

This clone was seen just once. The chain uses TRBV2 and TRBJ2-5, with a weak D call TRBD2 (6 bases). This CDR3 has 14 residues. Germline CDR1 is SNHLY and CDR2 is FYNNEI. V was clipped by 6 bases and J by 5 bases, with 16 bases between them. The CDR3 nucleotides are TGTGCCAGCAGAGGAGGGACGGTGGTGGAGACCCAGTACTTC. Translated, it gives CASRGGTVVETQYF.

The genes are TRBV7-8 and TRBJ2-1, with 7 bases that match TRBD1. Germline trimming cut 4 bases from V and 4 bases from J; bases unmatched to any gene: 7. The germline V gene encodes CDR1 SGHVS and CDR2 FQNEAQ. The CDR3 is made up of 15 amino acids. For the CDR3, the DNA is TGTGCCAGCAGCTCCTGGGGACAGAAATACAATGAGCAGTTCTTC. Translating it yields CASSSWGQKYNEQFF.

The chain is built from TRBV7-8 and TRBJ2-3, with D perhaps matching TRBD2 (5 bases). Trimming removed 5 bases from V and 2 bases from J, with 14 bases in between. The CDR3 has 15 residues. The germline CDR1 and CDR2 sequences are SGHVS and FQNEAQ. The CDR3 nucleotides are TGTGCCAGCAGCCTAACTGGACTCCTCACAGATACGCAGTATTTT. Translated, it gives CASSLTGLLTDTQYF.